Described below is a single TCR beta chain sequence and its context. In the same sample, other DNA sequences code for this CDR3. The CDR3 extends over 11 amino acids. Trimming pared 2 bases from V and 5 bases from J, leaving 1 base between. The germline gives CDR1 KGHSH, CDR2 LQKENI. TCRdb's copy holds only in-frame clones and misses some; the assay was immunoSEQ multiplex PCR. The table records about 1.5 million clones, approximately 96% of them present only once. This record comes from a study of shared clonotypes between healthy human individuals. The sequenced sample was naive CD4+ T cells sorted from blood. The subset is: CD45RA+ positively selected. The chain has TRBV18 and TRBJ2-1; D is unclear. The source of this sequence is a man aged 25 to 40 in good health. CDR3 in amino acids: CASSPNNEQFF. CDR3 nucleotide sequence: TGTGCCAGCTCACCAAACAATGAGCAGTTCTTC.